These 32 T cell receptor beta chains were all obtained from the same sample, sequenced in a study of blood T cell repertoires in COVID-19. Data came from immunoSEQ multiplex PCR; TCRdb stores just in-frame clones and leaves some out. The sample consists of some 200,000 clones, just under 85% of them appearing once. The sequenced sample was peripheral blood. The receptors stem from a woman aged 45-65 years with active or convalescent COVID-19.

The sample holds one count of this clone. V usage is TRBV7-9 and J usage is TRBJ2-3, with D perhaps matching TRBD1 (6 bases). V was shortened by 7 bases and J by 2 bases, with 16 bases between the two germline ends. CDR3 length: 15 residues. CDR1 is SEHNR, CDR2 FQNEAQ, per germline (reference sequence). CDR3: CASTLTGLATDTQYF. CDR3 DNA sequence: TGTGCCAGCACCCTAACAGGGCTCGCCACAGATACGCAGTATTTT.

This sequence joins TRBV28 and TRBJ2-4; a possible D gene is TRBD1 (5 bases). V was trimmed by 2 bases and J by 2 bases, leaving 19 bases between them. The CDR3 covers 18 residues. CDR1 and CDR2 (germline): MDHEN, SYDVKM. In DNA, the CDR3 is TGTGCCAGCAGTTTAAGGGGAACTTTCCGTTGGCCCAAAAACATTCAGTACTTC. Translated, it gives CASSLRGTFRWPKNIQYF.

As regards this clone: Other DNA sequences from this sample encode an identical CDR3 as well. V gene TRBV5-1 combines with J gene TRBJ1-2; D gene uncertain. The CDR3 is made up of 12 amino acids. Germline-derived CDR1 and CDR2 are SGHRS and YFSETQ. The V end lost 1 base, the J end lost 3 bases, and 4 bases lay between the germline ends. The chain's CDR3 is CASSLTDYGYTF. The CDR3 DNA sequence: TGCGCCAGCAGCTTGACAGACTATGGCTACACCTTC.

This sequence joins TRBV10-1 and TRBJ2-1; D perhaps matches TRBD1 (6 bases). Per germline, CDR1 WNHNN and CDR2 SYGVQD (reference sequence). This CDR3 has 14 residues. The V end lost 10 bases, the J end lost 6 bases, and 19 bases lay between the germline ends. The CDR3 is CATTPGAPINEQFF. CDR3 coding DNA: TGCGCCACAACCCCAGGGGCACCTATCAATGAGCAGTTCTTC.

The chain links TRBV11-2 to TRBJ1-5; TRBD1 agrees at 7 bases. This CDR3 region has 17 residues. Germline-derived CDR1 and CDR2 are SGHAT and FQNNGV. Trimming at V came to 4 bases and at J to 5 bases, leaving 14 bases not matched to a gene. The CDR3 is CASSSKGAAGRDQPQHF. The CDR3 DNA is TGTGCCAGCAGCTCCAAGGGGGCCGCAGGGAGAGATCAGCCCCAGCATTTT.

This clone was seen only a few times. The chain is built from TRBV7-3 and TRBJ2-1; 7 nucleotides align to TRBD2. V gave up 3 bases and J gave up 5 bases; unmatched junction bases: 7. In germline, CDR1 is SGHTA, CDR2 FQGTGA. CDR3 length: 15 residues. CDR3: CASSFSGGPDNEQFF. CDR3 in DNA: TGTGCCAGCAGCTTCTCGGGAGGACCTGACAATGAGCAGTTCTTC.

The chain has TRBV5-6 and TRBJ2-5; D is possibly TRBD1 (7 bases). V gave up 0 bases and J gave up 4 bases, with 22 bases separating them. Germline CDR1 and CDR2: SGHDT and YYEEEE. The CDR3 is 18 residues long. The CDR3 spells CASSLEVPGGKGGETQYF. CDR3 DNA: TGTGCCAGCAGCTTGGAGGTCCCAGGGGGGAAAGGAGGAGAGACCCAGTACTTC.

The CDR3 nucleotides read TGTGCCAGCAGTTACAGTCCAGGGGGCAGGGCAGATACGCAGTATTTT. Residues: CASSYSPGGRADTQYF. The chain uses TRBV6-5 and TRBJ2-3, with 8 nucleotides matching TRBD1. Germline CDR1 and CDR2: MNHEY and SVGAGI. The CDR3 runs to 16 residues. After removal of 2 bases from V and 4 bases from J, the junction contained 8 bases not matched to a gene.

This clone was found a few times. The chain recombines TRBV6-5 with TRBJ2-3; a weak D match, TRBD2 (5 bases). Deletions cut 2 bases from V and 0 bases from J, with 12 bases between. The germline V gene has CDR1 MNHEY and CDR2 SVGAGI. There are 16 residues in the CDR3. The chain's CDR3 is CASSYGRATSTDTQYF. CDR3 coding DNA: TGTGCCAGCAGTTACGGGCGGGCAACTAGCACAGATACGCAGTATTTT.

V is TRBV14 and J is TRBJ1-2; TRBD1 matches at 11 bases. Losses at the gene ends were 4 bases for V and 4 bases for J; bases not matched to a gene: 5. CDR1 and CDR2 from the germline V gene are SGHDN and FVKESK. The CDR3 runs 15 residues. This CDR3 reads CASSLRTGGFYGYTF. CDR3 nucleotide sequence: TGTGCCAGCAGCCTACGGACAGGGGGCTTCTATGGCTACACCTTC.

V gene TRBV11-3 combines with J gene TRBJ2-5, with D possibly matching TRBD1 (5 bases). The CDR3 is 15 residues long. V was pared by 1 base and J by 1 base, with 10 bases between. CDR1 and CDR2 from the germline V gene are SGHNT and YENEEA. The CDR3 protein is CASSLGQGLQETQYF. The CDR3 nucleotides read TGTGCCAGCAGCTTAGGGCAGGGCCTCCAAGAGACCCAGTACTTC. Based on the CDR3 plus reference TRBV11-3 and TRBJ2-5, the full variable domain is EAGVVQSPRYKIIEKKQPVAFWCNPISGHNTLYWYLQNLGQGPELLIRYENEEAVDDSQLPKDRFSAERLKGVDSTLKIQPAELGDSAVYLCASSLGQGLQETQYFGPGTRLLVL.

This chain uses TRBV7-6 with TRBJ1-6; D not resolved. V lost 5 bases to trimming and J lost 0 bases, with 8 bases between them. The CDR3 runs 15 residues. In germline, CDR1 is SGHVS, CDR2 FNYEAQ. This chain's CDR3 is CASSQLSSYNSPLHF. The CDR3 coding sequence is TGTGCCAGCAGCCAACTGAGCTCCTATAATTCACCCCTCCACTTT.

The chain recombines TRBV18 with TRBJ1-5; 8 bases align to TRBD1. CDR3 length equals 13 residues. Germline V lookup: CDR1 KGHSH, CDR2 LQKENI. J was trimmed by 7 bases and V by 5 bases; bases with no gene match: 4. The CDR3 DNA sequence: TGTGCCAGCTCATCAGACAGGGGACAGCCCCAGCATTTT. Encoded protein: CASSSDRGQPQHF. The variable domain in full, completed from reference TRBV18 and TRBJ1-5, reads NAGVMQNPRHLVRRRGQEARLRCSPMKGHSHVYWYRQLPEEGLKFMVYLQKENIIDESGMPKERFSAEFPKEGPSILRIQQVVRGDSAAYFCASSSDRGQPQHFGDGTRLSIL.

This clone was picked up one time. The chain is built from TRBV12-3 or TRBV12-4 and TRBJ2-2; possibly TRBD1 for D (6 bases). Trimming removed 5 bases from V and 6 bases from J, with 10 bases in between. The CDR3 contains 13 residues. CDR3 region: CASSLDSSGELFF. CDR3 DNA sequence: TGTGCCAGCAGTCTGGACAGTTCCGGGGAGCTGTTTTTT.

Of note for this clone: The sample has other DNA sequences that encode this CDR3 too. The chain has TRBV20-1 and TRBJ2-1; possibly TRBD1 for D (6 bases). Germline CDR1 and CDR2: DFQATT and SNEGSKA (reference sequence). Trimming took off 6 bases at V and 7 bases at J, with 10 bases between the two ends. This CDR3 is 11 amino acids long. CDR3 coding DNA: TGCAGTGCCGGCAGGGGAAATGAGCAGTTCTTC. Its protein is CSAGRGNEQFF.

This rearrangement joins TRBV5-1 to TRBJ2-7; maybe TRBD2 (6 bases). Trimming cost V 0 bases and J 0 bases, with 13 bases left between them. Germline-derived CDR1 and CDR2 are SGHRS and YFSETQ. CDR3 length: 16 amino acids. The CDR3 DNA sequence: TGCGCCAGCAGCTTGGTGGAGGGGACGAGCTCCTACGAGCAGTACGTC. This codes for CASSLVEGTSSYEQYV.

V is TRBV3-1 (or the pseudogene TRBV3-2) and J is TRBJ2-3; D is possibly TRBD2 (6 bases). CDR1 LGHDT and CDR2 YNNKEL come from the germline V gene (reference sequence). Trimming pared 1 base from V and 1 base from J, leaving 6 bases between. The CDR3 covers 14 residues. The CDR3 protein is CASSQGRGTDTQYF. The CDR3 region has the DNA TGTGCCAGCAGCCAAGGGAGGGGCACAGATACGCAGTATTTT.

The genes are TRBV5-6 and TRBJ1-1, with D hard to call. Germline values: CDR1 SGHDT, CDR2 YYEEEE. This CDR3 comprises 14 residues. V lost 1 base and J lost 0, with 7 bases in between. CDR3 bases: TGTGCCAGCAGCTTGATGCGGTTGAACACTGAAGCTTTCTTT. Translating it yields CASSLMRLNTEAFF.

J is TRBJ2-1 and V is TRBV5-1, with D possibly being TRBD2 (6 bases). Germline lookup yields CDR1 SGHRS and CDR2 YFSETQ. Trimming removed 6 bases at V and 9 bases at J, with 16 bases between. The CDR3 contains 13 residues. The CDR3 DNA follows: TGCGCCAGCACCCCGGCGGGGTCCGTTGAGCAGTTCTTC. It translates to CASTPAGSVEQFF. Combining the CDR3 with reference TRBV5-1 and TRBJ2-1 gives the whole variable domain KAGVTQTPRYLIKTRGQQVTLSCSPISGHRSVSWYQQTPGQGLQFLFEYFSETQRNKGNFPGRFSGRQFSNSRSEMNVSTLELGDSALYLCASTPAGSVEQFFGPGTRLTVL.

This sequence joins TRBV7-3 and TRBJ2-3; TRBD2 agrees at 8 bases. The germline gives CDR1 SGHTA, CDR2 FQGTGA. The J segment lost 6 bases and the V segment lost 5 bases, leaving 7 bases of the junction unmatched. The CDR3 contains 14 residues. CDR3 loop: CASSPRTSFDTQYF. The CDR3 region has the DNA TGTGCCAGCAGCCCTAGGACTAGCTTTGATACGCAGTATTTT.

The chain uses TRBV2 and TRBJ1-2, with TRBD1 identical over 9 bases. The CDR3 length is 15 residues. Germline assignment: CDR1 SNHLY and CDR2 FYNNEI. Unmatched junction bases numbered 9, after V lost 2 bases and J lost 8 bases. In DNA form, the CDR3 reads TGTGCCAGCAGTGAAAATACAGGGGGCCAGAAAGGCTACACCTTC. Protein: CASSENTGGQKGYTF.

On this clone itself: One end of the junction is discordant with germline, which a read error may explain. The chain is built from TRBV25-1 and TRBJ1-1; D not certain. Germline-derived CDR1 and CDR2 are MGHDK and SYGVNS. The CDR3 consists of 14 residues. DNA of the CDR3: TGTGCCAGCAGTGAATATAGGGAGAACAGTGAAGCTTTCTTT. Amino acid sequence: CASSEYRENSEAFF.

On this clone itself: One end of the junction varies from germline; a read error may be responsible. This rearrangement joins TRBV28 to TRBJ1-1; possibly TRBD1 for D (5 bases). Per germline, CDR1 MDHEN and CDR2 SYDVKM. The CDR3 covers 14 residues. DNA of the CDR3: TGTGCCAGCAGTTCCCGGGGGTCGGGAACTGTAGCTTTCTTT. Translation: CASSSRGSGTVAFF.

CDR3 nucleotides: TGTGCCAGCAGTTTATCCAGGTCGCAGTATTTT. This encodes CASSLSRSQYF. The rearrangement joins TRBV12-3 or TRBV12-4 to TRBJ2-3, with D uncertain. There are 11 residues in the CDR3. Deletions cut 2 bases from V and 10 bases from J, with 7 bases between.

The rearrangement links TRBV28 to TRBJ1-2; D unclear. Trimming took 8 bases from V and 14 from J, leaving 24 bases between them. The CDR3 loop spans 13 amino acids. The germline V gene encodes CDR1 MDHEN and CDR2 SYDVKM. The CDR3, as DNA: TGTGCCAGCGGCTCTTCCCCTAGTGGTGCGCGTACCTTC. Its protein is CASGSSPSGARTF.

This chain joins TRBV5-8 and TRBJ2-7; 11 bases are shared with TRBD2. The CDR3 sequence is 15 residues long. V gave up 4 bases and J gave up 2 bases; unmatched junction bases: 5. Per the germline V gene, CDR1 is SGHTS and CDR2 is YDEGEE. The CDR3 DNA reads as TGTGCCAGCAGCCCTAGCGGGGGGTTCCCCTACGAGCAGTACGTC. Protein: CASSPSGGFPYEQYV.

This sequence joins TRBV10-2 and TRBJ2-7; no firm D call. The CDR3 spans 13 residues. The germline CDR1 and CDR2 sequences are WSHSY and SAAADI. CDR3 amino acids: CASIGGELTSLMV. The CDR3 DNA reads TGCGCCAGCATTGGTGGAGAGCTAACTTCCCTGATGGTG.

The chain combines TRBV12-2 with TRBJ1-4; TRBD1 reflects the table's D call only, with no check against the DNA. TRBV12-2 represents a pseudogene. The CDR3 is made up of 19 amino acids. CDR3 DNA sequence: TGTGCAAGTCGCCCCCGGACAGGGGCCTATTTGGCAACTAATGAAAAACTGTTTTTT. Translating it yields CASRPRTGAYLATNEKLFF.

A single count supports this clone. The chain uses TRBV4-1 and TRBJ1-6; D is possibly TRBD1 (6 bases). CDR1 is MGHRA, CDR2 YSYEKL, per germline. The CDR3 runs 17 residues. V lost 1 base to trimming and J lost 7 bases, with 17 bases between them. CDR3 sequence: CASSQGRWPQGNSPLHF. CDR3 coding DNA: TGCGCCAGCAGCCAAGGAAGATGGCCTCAGGGGAATTCACCCCTCCACTTT.

The chain carries TRBV5-1 and TRBJ1-5; D is unclear. Trimming removed 3 bases at V and 1 base at J, with 11 bases between. Per the germline V gene, CDR1 is SGHRS and CDR2 is YFSETQ. This CDR3 has 15 amino acids. The CDR3 sequence: CASSWVPGSNQPQHF. The DNA for the CDR3 is TGCGCCAGCAGCTGGGTTCCAGGAAGCAATCAGCCCCAGCATTTT.

The genes are TRBV5-1 and TRBJ2-2, with TRBD1 matching over 9 bases. Looked up from germline, CDR1 is SGHRS and CDR2 is YFSETQ. The CDR3 is 16 amino acids. With V trimmed by 0 bases and J by 4 bases, 4 bases remained unmatched. Written as DNA, the CDR3 is TGCGCCAGCAGCTTGGGAGGGACAGGGACCACCGGGGAGCTGTTTTTT. Translating it yields CASSLGGTGTTGELFF. Full variable domain (remainder filled in from reference TRBV5-1 and TRBJ2-2): KAGVTQTPRYLIKTRGQQVTLSCSPISGHRSVSWYQQTPGQGLQFLFEYFSETQRNKGNFPGRFSGRQFSNSRSEMNVSTLELGDSALYLCASSLGGTGTTGELFFGEGSRLTVL.

This chain connects TRBV30 to TRBJ1-1; D gene unclear. Per germline, CDR1 GTSNPN and CDR2 SVGIG (reference sequence). V was pared by 2 bases and J by 3 bases, with 10 bases between. This CDR3 is built from 13 residues. Here the CDR3 DNA reads TGTGCCTGGAGTAGTTCTCGGTACACTGAAGCTTTCTTT. Its translation is CAWSSSRYTEAFF.